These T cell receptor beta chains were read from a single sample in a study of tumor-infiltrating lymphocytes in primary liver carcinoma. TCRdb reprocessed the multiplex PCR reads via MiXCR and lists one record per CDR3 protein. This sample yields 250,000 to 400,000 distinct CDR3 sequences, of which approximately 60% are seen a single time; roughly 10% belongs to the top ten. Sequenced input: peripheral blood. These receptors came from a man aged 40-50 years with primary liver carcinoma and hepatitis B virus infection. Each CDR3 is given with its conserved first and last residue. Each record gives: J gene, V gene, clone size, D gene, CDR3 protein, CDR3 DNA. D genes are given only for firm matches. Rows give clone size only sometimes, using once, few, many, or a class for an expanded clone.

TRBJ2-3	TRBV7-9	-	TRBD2	CASSLSVRGDHTDTHYF	TGTGCCAGCAGCCTATCCGTACGGGGGGACCACACAGATACGCACTATTTT
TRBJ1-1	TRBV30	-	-	CAGHRDPLNTEAFF	TGTGCCGGCCACCGGGACCCCTTGAACACTGAAGCTTTCTTT
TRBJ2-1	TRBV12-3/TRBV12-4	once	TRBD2	CASSSGGSFNEQFF	TGTGCCAGCAGTTCGGGAGGCTCCTTCAATGAGCAGTTCTTC
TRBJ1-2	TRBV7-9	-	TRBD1	CASSPDREQMGYTF	TGTGCCAGCAGCCCGGACAGGGAACAAATGGGCTACACCTTC
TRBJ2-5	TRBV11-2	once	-	CASSLGRFPETQYF	TGTGCCAGCAGCTTAGGAAGGTTTCCGGAGACCCAGTACTTC
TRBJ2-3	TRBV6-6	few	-	CASSFSMAELNQLATDTQYF	TGTGCCAGCAGTTTTTCTATGGCAGAACTGAACCAACTAGCTACAGATACGCAGTATTTT
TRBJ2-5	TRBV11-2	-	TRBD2	CASSSNSGLANTQYF	TGTGCCAGCAGCTCTAATTCGGGACTAGCGAACACCCAGTACTTC
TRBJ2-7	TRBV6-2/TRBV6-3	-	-	CANSYFLIANEQYF	TGTGCCAACAGTTACTTTTTGATAGCGAACGAGCAGTACTTC
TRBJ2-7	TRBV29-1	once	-	CCASGQQRSYEQYF	TGCTGCGCCTCGGGCCAACAACGCTCCTACGAGCAGTACTTC
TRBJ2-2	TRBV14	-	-	CASSQSQGFGAGELFF	TGTGCCAGCAGCCAGTCCCAAGGGTTTGGCGCCGGGGAACTGTTTTTT
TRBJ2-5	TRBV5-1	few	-	CATSVVGQETQYF	TGCGCCACTTCCGTGGTAGGTCAAGAGACCCAGTACTTC
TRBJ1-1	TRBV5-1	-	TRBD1	CASSSRGTGGSLNTEAFF	TGCGCCAGCAGCTCGCGGGGGACAGGGGGCTCCCTGAACACTGAAGCTTTCTTT
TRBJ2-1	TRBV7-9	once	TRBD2	CASSPAAGGTSEQFF	TGTGCCAGCAGCCCAGCAGCGGGAGGTACTAGTGAGCAGTTCTTC
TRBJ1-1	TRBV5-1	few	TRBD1	CASSLVALGQGGTEAFF	TGCGCCAGCAGCTTGGTTGCTCTTGGACAGGGAGGAACTGAAGCTTTCTTT
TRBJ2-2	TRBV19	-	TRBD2	CASSSTSGRIGELFF	TGTGCCAGTAGTTCAACTAGCGGGAGAATCGGGGAGCTGTTTTTT